This T cell receptor (beta chain) was identified during a study of T cell repertoires in cytomegalovirus infection. On the study more broadly: A matching HLA type, together with CMV infection, was signaled by public TCR beta signatures. Broader study findings: Summed frequency of public TCR beta families distinguished CMV carriers with the relevant HLA. Dominant in the ex vivo response were TCR beta clonotypes restricted by HLA-C and specific for CMV.

To note about this clonotype: The antigen is not known.

After removal of 0 bases from V and 6 bases from J, the junction contained 5 bases not matched to a gene. The CDR3 has 16 residues. Germline V gene sequence: CDR1 SGHTA, CDR2 FQGNSA. TCRdb independently ran MiXCR on the reads; one entry per CDR3 protein. The sample carries around 170,000 distinct CDR3 sequences, roughly 15% recorded once. The V and J genes are TRBV7-2 and TRBJ2-5, with 12 positions matching TRBD2. Sequenced sample: CD8+ T cells from PBMCs. This clonotype originated in a human donor in good health (CMV status not recorded). Some clones in this sample may be carry-over from other donors' samples. CDR3 bases: TGTGCCAGCAGCTTAGCGACTAGCGGGAGTAGGAAGACCCAGTACTTC. Its translation: CASSLATSGSRKTQYF.